This paragraph reports one T cell receptor (beta chain). Its antigen is unknown. This sample is part of a study of CD8+CD57+ T cells in acquired aplastic anemia. It was genomic DNA that served as the template for profiling TCR beta VDJ and CDR3. One entry per CDR3 protein, called by TCRdb with MiXCR from the reads. The sample has about 190,000 distinct CDR3 sequences, under 70% seen once. Whole-study results and caveats: The same twenty-nine CD8+ CDR3 sequences occurred in patients and in controls.

Trimming left V 1 base short and J 3 bases short, with 17 bases between. The CDR3 contains 16 residues. The germline gives CDR1 SGHKS, CDR2 YYEKEE (reference sequence). This TCR derives from a human donor with severe aplastic anemia or a healthy control (not recorded which). The chain carries TRBV5-5 and TRBJ2-7; D is unresolved. The sample consisted of sorted CD4+, CD8+, or CD8+CD57+ T cells (not recorded which) from PBMCs. The CDR3 DNA reads as TGTGCCAGCAGCTTGCAAATCGGGCAGACTTACTACGAGCAGTACTTC. It codes for CASSLQIGQTYYEQYF.